The 2 T cell receptor beta chains presented below share a single source sample, sequenced in a study of blood T cells in healthy people across ages. The authors ran a second PCR of roughly 7 to 11 cycles using a sample-barcoded 5' primer and a J-beta primer mix. TCRdb reprocessed the 5' RACE reads via MiXCR and lists one record per CDR3 protein. The sample yields roughly 700,000 distinct CDR3 sequences, less than 40% seen once. The sequenced sample was blood. These receptors were obtained from a woman aged 80 or over in good health.

Turning to this clonotype: This may be a read error, as it is one base from a much larger clone. This chain uses TRBV10-3 with TRBJ2-6; D tentatively reads TRBD1 or TRBD2 (6 bases each). The CDR3 loop spans 13 amino acids. CDR1 is ENHRY and CDR2 is SYGVKD in the germline V gene. The CDR3 DNA reads TGTGCCATACAGGGTACGGGGGCCAACGTCCGGACTTTC. This codes for CAIQGTGANVRTF.

This clonotype was detected ten times or more. The chain combines TRBV5-6 with TRBJ1-6, with 8 bases matching TRBD1. Unmatched junction bases numbered 9, after V lost 5 bases and J lost 8 bases. CDR1 and CDR2 (germline): SGHDT, YYEEEE. This CDR3 is 15 amino acids long. This CDR3 reads CASSFRTGPYSPLHF. For the CDR3, the DNA is TGTGCCAGCAGTTTCAGGACAGGGCCTTATTCACCCCTCCACTTT.